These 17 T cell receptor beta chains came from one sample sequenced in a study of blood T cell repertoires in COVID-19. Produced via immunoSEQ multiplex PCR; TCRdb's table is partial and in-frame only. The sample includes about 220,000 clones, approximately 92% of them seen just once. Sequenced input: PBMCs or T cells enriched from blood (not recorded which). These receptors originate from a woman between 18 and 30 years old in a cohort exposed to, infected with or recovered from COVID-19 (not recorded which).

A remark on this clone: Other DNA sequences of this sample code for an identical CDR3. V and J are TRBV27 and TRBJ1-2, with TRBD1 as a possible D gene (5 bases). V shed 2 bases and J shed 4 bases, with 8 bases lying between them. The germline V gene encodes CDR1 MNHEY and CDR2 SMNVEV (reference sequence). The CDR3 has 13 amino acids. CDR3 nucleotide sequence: TGTGCCAGCAGTTTAGGGCAGGGCTATGGCTACACCTTC. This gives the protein CASSLGQGYGYTF.

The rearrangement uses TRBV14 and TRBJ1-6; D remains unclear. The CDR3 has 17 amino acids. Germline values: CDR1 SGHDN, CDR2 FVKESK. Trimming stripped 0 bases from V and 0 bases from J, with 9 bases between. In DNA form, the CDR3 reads TGTGCCAGCAGCCAAGATATAATGAGCTCCTATAATTCACCCCTCCACTTT. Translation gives CASSQDIMSSYNSPLHF.

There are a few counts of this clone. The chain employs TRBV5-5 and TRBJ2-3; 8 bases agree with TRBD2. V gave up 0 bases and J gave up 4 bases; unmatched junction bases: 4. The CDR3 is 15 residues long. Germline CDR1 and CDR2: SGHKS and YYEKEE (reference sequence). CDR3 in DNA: TGTGCCAGCAGCTTGGCAGTAGCGGGATCAGATACGCAGTATTTT. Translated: CASSLAVAGSDTQYF.

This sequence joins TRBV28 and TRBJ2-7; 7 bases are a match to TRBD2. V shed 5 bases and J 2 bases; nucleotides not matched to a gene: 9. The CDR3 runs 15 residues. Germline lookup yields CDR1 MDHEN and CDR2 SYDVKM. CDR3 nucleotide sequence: TGTGCCAGCAGTGTATCTAGCGGATTCACCTACGAGCAGTACTTC. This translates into CASSVSSGFTYEQYF.

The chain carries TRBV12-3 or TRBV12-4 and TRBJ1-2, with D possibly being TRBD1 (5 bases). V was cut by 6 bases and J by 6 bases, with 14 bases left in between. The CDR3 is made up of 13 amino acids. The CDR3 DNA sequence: TGTGCCAGCAGGGGGGGGGAGAAAGATGGCTACACCTTC. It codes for CASRGGEKDGYTF.

CDR3 in DNA: TGCGCCAGCAGCTTGGCCGGACACAATCCAAGAATTCAGTACTTC. Translated: CASSLAGHNPRIQYF. The chain recombines TRBV5-1 with TRBJ2-4; TRBD1 is a possible D gene (5 bases). Germline CDR1 is SGHRS and CDR2 is YFSETQ. This CDR3 spans 15 amino acids. The V end lost 0 bases, the J end lost 10 bases, and 17 bases lay between the germline ends.

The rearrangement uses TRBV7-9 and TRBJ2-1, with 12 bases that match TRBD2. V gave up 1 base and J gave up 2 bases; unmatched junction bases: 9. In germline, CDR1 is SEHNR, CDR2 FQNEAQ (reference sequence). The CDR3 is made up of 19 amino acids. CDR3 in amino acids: CASSLGSSGRANAYNEQFF. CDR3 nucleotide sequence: TGTGCCAGCAGCTTAGGTTCTAGCGGGAGGGCCAACGCCTACAATGAGCAGTTCTTC.

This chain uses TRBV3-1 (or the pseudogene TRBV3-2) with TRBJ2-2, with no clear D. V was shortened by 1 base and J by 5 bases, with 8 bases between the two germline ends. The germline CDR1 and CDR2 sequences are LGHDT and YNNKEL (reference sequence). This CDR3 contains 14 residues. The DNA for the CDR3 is TGTGCCAGCAGCCAAGCGATCGGGACCGGGGAGCTGTTTTTT. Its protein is CASSQAIGTGELFF.

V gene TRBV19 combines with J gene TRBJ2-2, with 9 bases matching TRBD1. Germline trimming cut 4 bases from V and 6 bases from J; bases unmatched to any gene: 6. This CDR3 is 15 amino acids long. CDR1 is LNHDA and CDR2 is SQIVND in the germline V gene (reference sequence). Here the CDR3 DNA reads TGTGCCAGTAGTACCGGGACAGGGTTGGCCGGGGAGCTGTTTTTT. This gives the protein CASSTGTGLAGELFF.

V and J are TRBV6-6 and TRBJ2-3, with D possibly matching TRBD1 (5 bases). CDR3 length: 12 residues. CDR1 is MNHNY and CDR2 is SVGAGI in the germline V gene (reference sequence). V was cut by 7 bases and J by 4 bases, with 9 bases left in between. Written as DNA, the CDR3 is TGTGCCAGCACCAGGGCAGCAGATACGCAGTATTTT. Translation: CASTRAADTQYF.

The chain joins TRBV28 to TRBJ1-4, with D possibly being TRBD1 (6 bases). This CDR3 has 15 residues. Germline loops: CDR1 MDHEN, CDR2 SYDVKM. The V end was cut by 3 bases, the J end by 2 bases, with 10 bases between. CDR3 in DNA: TGTGCCAGCAGTTTTCGGGGGGGCACTAATGAAAAACTGTTTTTT. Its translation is CASSFRGGTNEKLFF.

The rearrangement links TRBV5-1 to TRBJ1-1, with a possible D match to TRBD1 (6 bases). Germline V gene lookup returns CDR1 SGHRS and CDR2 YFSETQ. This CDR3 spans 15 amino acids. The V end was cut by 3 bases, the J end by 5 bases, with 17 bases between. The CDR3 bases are TGCGCCAGCAGCTCCTCCGGACAGAGGGGAACTGAAGCTTTCTTT. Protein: CASSSSGQRGTEAFF.

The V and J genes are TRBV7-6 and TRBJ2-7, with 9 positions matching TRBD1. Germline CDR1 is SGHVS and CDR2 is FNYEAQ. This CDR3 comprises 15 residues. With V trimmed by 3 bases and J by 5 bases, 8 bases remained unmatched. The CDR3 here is CASSFRDRDVDEQYF. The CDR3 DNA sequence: TGTGCCAGCAGCTTCCGGGACAGGGATGTCGACGAGCAGTACTTC.

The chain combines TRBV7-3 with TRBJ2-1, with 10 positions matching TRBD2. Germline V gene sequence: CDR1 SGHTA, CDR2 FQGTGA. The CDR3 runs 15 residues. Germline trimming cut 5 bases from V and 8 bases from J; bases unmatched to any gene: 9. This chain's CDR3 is CASSGGLAGVYEQFF. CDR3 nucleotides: TGTGCCAGCAGCGGTGGGCTAGCGGGAGTCTATGAGCAGTTCTTC.

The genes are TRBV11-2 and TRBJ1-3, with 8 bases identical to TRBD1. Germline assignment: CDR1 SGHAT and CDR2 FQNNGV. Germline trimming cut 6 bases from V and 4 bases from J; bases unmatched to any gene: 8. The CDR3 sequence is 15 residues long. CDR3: CASSTLRGPGNTIYF. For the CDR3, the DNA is TGTGCCAGCAGTACACTCAGGGGGCCAGGAAACACCATATATTTT.

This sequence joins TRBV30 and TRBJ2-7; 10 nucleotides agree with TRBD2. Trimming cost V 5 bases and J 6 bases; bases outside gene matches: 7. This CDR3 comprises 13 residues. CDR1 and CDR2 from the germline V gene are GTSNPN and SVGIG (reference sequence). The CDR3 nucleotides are TGTGCCTGGTCTGGGCTAGCGGGAGCCGAGCAGTACTTC. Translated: CAWSGLAGAEQYF.

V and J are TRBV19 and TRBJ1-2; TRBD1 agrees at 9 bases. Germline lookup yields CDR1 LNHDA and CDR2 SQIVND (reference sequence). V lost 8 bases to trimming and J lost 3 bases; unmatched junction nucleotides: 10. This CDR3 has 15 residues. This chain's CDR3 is CASASGTGLYYGYTF. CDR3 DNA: TGTGCCAGTGCCAGTGGGACAGGGCTTTACTATGGCTACACCTTC.